These 9 T cell receptor beta chains were all obtained from the same sample, sequenced in a study of T cells in Graves' hyperthyroidism and ophthalmopathy. The source material, RNA transcripts, was used to amplify TCR beta CDR3 regions. The TCR CDR3 was amplified in a first-round RT-PCR using the HTBI primer set. A single record per CDR3 protein comes from TCRdb applying MiXCR to the multiplex PCR reads. Here the sample spans about 770,000 distinct CDR3 sequences, 18% being singletons. Input material: blood. Receptor source: a woman aged 45-59 years with Graves' hyperthyroidism that later progressed to Graves' ophthalmopathy.

V is TRBV7-2 and J is TRBJ2-7; 7 bases are a match to TRBD2. Germline CDR1 and CDR2: SGHTA and FQGNSA. The junction had 18 bases not matched to a gene; V was cut back by 6 bases and J by 4 bases. The length of the CDR3 is 17 residues. The CDR3 DNA reads TGTGCCAGCAGTAACTCCGCGGGGGAACCTCGACCTTACGAGCAGTACTTC. Protein sequence: CASSNSAGEPRPYEQYF.

This chain links TRBV5-1 with TRBJ2-1; 8 nucleotides agree with TRBD2. CDR1 SGHRS and CDR2 YFSETQ come from the germline V gene. V gave up 7 bases and J gave up 12 bases; unmatched junction bases: 15. The CDR3 sequence is 14 residues long. The chain's CDR3 is CASRETGGERRQFF. The CDR3 DNA follows: TGCGCCAGCCGGGAGACGGGGGGGGAACGGCGGCAGTTCTTC.

This clonotype occurred many times. This chain's CDR3 is CAWSRQGYGYTF. The CDR3 DNA reads TGTGCCTGGAGCCGACAGGGGTATGGCTACACCTTC. The chain uses TRBV30 and TRBJ1-2; the match to TRBD1 covers 8 bases. The CDR3 length is 12 residues. CDR1 is GTSNPN and CDR2 is SVGIG in the germline V gene (reference sequence). Trimming removed 3 bases from V and 5 bases from J; junction bases left unmatched: 2.

The CDR3 coding sequence is TGCGCCAGCAGCTTGGAGGACAGGGGTGCTGGAAACACCATATATTTT. Its translation: CASSLEDRGAGNTIYF. The rearrangement uses TRBV5-1 and TRBJ1-3; 9 bases agree with TRBD1. CDR1 SGHRS and CDR2 YFSETQ come from the germline V gene. The CDR3 totals 16 residues. The V gene end was trimmed by 0 bases and the J gene end by 2 bases; junction bases not matched to a gene: 3.

The chain recombines TRBV7-9 with TRBJ2-7, with D perhaps matching TRBD1 or TRBD2 (6 bases each). CDR1 is SEHNR, CDR2 FQNEAQ, per germline (reference sequence). V dropped 5 bases and J dropped 3 bases, with 17 bases sitting between them. The CDR3 consists of 15 residues. The chain's CDR3 is CASSHSSGGRYEQYF. CDR3 DNA sequence: TGTGCCAGCAGCCACTCCTCCGGGGGCCGCTACGAGCAGTACTTC.

This clonotype was observed many times. The chain joins TRBV3-1 to TRBJ1-4; D call uncertain. This CDR3 spans 13 amino acids. Germline CDR1 LGHDT, CDR2 YNNKEL (reference sequence). The V end lost 4 bases, the J end lost 6 bases, and 9 bases lay between the germline ends. The CDR3 DNA sequence: TGTGCCAGCAGCCCGAGAATCGATGAAAAACTGTTTTTT. As protein: CASSPRIDEKLFF.

This clonotype was seen many times. The rearrangement uses TRBV11-2 and TRBJ1-6; TRBD1 might be the D (6 bases). The germline V and J ends were trimmed by 6 bases and 7 bases, with 13 bases remaining between them. The CDR3 spans 14 residues. Germline V gene lookup returns CDR1 SGHAT and CDR2 FQNNGV. The CDR3 nucleotides read TGTGCCAGCAGATCGGACAGCCAAAATTCACCCCTCCACTTT. Its translation: CASRSDSQNSPLHF.

This clonotype was counted only a few times. The V gene is TRBV12-3 or TRBV12-4, the J gene TRBJ2-7; D call uncertain. V was trimmed by 7 bases and J by 3 bases, leaving 13 bases between them. This CDR3 spans 13 amino acids. CDR3 residues: CASTPHDNYEQYF. CDR3 nucleotide sequence: TGTGCCAGCACTCCCCATGACAACTACGAGCAGTACTTC.

This clonotype was counted at least ten times. V and J are TRBV20-1 and TRBJ2-7; 9 bases are a match to TRBD2. The CDR3 is 17 residues long. Germline CDR1 is DFQATT and CDR2 is SNEGSKA (reference sequence). The V and J ends lost 0 bases and 3 bases, in that order; junction bases with no gene match: 12. CDR3 nucleotides: TGCAGTGCTAGAGATCTTAGCGGGGGCCCCCTCCGCTACGAGCAGTACTTC. Its translation: CSARDLSGGPLRYEQYF.